This TCR beta chain originates from a study of T cell responses to AZD1222 COVID-19 vaccine. Study findings and constraints: Donors were chiefly white British, with a greater number of females, and clonal diversity was perhaps underestimated.

The ends were cut back, 0 bases at V and 8 bases at J, with 11 bases in the middle. The CDR3 loop spans 14 amino acids. Germline lookup yields CDR1 LGHNA and CDR2 YNFKEQ. The repertoire was sequenced with immunoSEQ multiplex PCR; TCRdb's copy has only in-frame clones and lacks some. Of 95,000 to 110,000 clones in the sample, about 93% were seen once. Details on this clone: Its antigen is not known.

This TCR derives from an adult in good health. This specimen consisted of peripheral blood, obtained on day 0 of AZD1222 vaccination. The genes are TRBV4-2 and TRBJ1-3, with D uncertain. The CDR3 sequence is CASSQEGYLDTIYF. The CDR3 region has the DNA TGTGCCAGCAGCCAAGAAGGTTATCTGGACACCATATATTTT.